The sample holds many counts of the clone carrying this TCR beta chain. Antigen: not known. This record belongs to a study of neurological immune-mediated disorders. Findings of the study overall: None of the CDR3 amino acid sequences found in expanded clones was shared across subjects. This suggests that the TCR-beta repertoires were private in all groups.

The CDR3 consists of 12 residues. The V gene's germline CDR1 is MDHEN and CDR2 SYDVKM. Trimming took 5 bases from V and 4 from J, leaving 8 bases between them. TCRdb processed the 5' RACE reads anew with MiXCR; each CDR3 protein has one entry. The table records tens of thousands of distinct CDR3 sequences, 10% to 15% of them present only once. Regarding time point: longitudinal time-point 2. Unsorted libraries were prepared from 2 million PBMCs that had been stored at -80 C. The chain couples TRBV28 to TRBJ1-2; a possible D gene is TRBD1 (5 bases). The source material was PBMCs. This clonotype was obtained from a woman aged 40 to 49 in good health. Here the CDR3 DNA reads TGTGCCAGCAGTCCGGGGGGCTATGGCTACACCTTC. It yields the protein CASSPGGYGYTF.